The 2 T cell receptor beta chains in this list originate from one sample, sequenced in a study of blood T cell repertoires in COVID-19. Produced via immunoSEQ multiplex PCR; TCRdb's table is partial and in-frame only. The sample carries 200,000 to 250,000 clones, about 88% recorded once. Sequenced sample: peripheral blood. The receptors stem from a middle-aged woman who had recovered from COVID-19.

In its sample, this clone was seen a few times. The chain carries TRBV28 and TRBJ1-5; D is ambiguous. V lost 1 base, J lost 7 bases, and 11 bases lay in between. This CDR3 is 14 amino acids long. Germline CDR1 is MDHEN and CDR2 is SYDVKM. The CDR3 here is CASSLLGAPQPQHF. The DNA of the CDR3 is TGTGCCAGCAGTTTATTGGGAGCACCACAGCCCCAGCATTTT.

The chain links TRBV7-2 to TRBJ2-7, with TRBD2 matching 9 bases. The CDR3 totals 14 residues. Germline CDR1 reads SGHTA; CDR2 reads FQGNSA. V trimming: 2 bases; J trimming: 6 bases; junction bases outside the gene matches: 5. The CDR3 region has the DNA TGTGCCAGCAGCTTAACCGGGACTAGCAGCGAGCAGTACTTC. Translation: CASSLTGTSSEQYF. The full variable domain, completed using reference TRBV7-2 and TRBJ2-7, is GAGVSQSPSNKVTEKGKDVELRCDPISGHTALYWYRQSLGQGLEFLIYFQGNSAPDKSGLPSDRFSAERTGGSVSTLTIQRTQQEDSAVYLCASSLTGTSSEQYFGPGTRLTVT.